This TCR beta chain was recorded in a study of CD8 T cells in Susac syndrome. When the RNA was reverse transcribed, random hexamers were used with an input of roughly 0.45 to 1 ug. An immunoSEQ multiplex PCR amplified TCR beta CDR3 over 54 Vbeta and 13 Jbeta. TCRdb re-analysed the immunoSEQ multiplex PCR reads in MiXCR, keeping a single row per CDR3 protein. Among about 52,000 distinct CDR3 sequences listed, around 93% were seen once. The germline gives CDR1 KGHSH, CDR2 LQKENI. Trimming cost V 5 bases and J 10 bases, with 9 bases left between them. The CDR3 consists of 12 residues. The TCR comes from a human donor with multiple sclerosis. This chain links TRBV18 with TRBJ1-6; TRBD1 is a possible D gene (5 bases). Sample: CD8+ T cells from PBMCs. CDR3 residues: CASSGGDSPLHF. CDR3 DNA: TGTGCCAGCTCAGGGGGGGACTCACCCCTCCACTTT.